The source of this T cell receptor beta chain is a study of blood T cell repertoires in COVID-19. Background on the study: Samples came from the United States, Italy and Spain, spanning acute and convalescent COVID-19. Nucleic acid was either cDNA or gDNA, and it came from T cells, B-cell-depleted T cells, or PBMCs.

In the original workflow: Estimation of nucleated cell counts relied on the amplification of reference gene primers. Data came from immunoSEQ multiplex PCR; TCRdb stores just in-frame clones and leaves some out. V and J calls plus clone size are reproduced from that table; the DNA served to infer D and trimming. The sample includes 310,000 or so clones, around 86% of them seen just once. Germline loops: CDR1 MNHEY, CDR2 SVGAGI. The CDR3 contains 13 residues. V was cut by 6 bases and J by 7 bases, with 16 bases left in between. Sequencing was performed on peripheral blood. The chain carries TRBV6-5 and TRBJ2-7; a weak D match, TRBD1 (5 bases). The receptor was derived from a woman aged 30 to 39 who had recovered from COVID-19. This CDR3 reads CASSSGAGREQYF. In DNA form, the CDR3 reads TGTGCCAGCAGCTCTGGGGCAGGGCGGGAGCAGTACTTC.